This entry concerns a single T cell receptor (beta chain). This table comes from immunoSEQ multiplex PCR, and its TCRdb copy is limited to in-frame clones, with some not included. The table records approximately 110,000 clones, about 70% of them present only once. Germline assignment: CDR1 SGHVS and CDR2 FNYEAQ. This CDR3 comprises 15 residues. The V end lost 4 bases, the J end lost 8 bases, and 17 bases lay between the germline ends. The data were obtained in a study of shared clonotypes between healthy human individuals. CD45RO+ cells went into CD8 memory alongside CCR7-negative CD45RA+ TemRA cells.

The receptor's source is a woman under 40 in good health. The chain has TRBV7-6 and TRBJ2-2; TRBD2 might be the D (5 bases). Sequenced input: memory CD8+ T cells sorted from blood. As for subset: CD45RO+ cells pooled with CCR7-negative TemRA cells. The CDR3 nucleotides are TGTGCCAGCAGCTCGCGGAGAGCGGCCACGGGGGAGCTGTTTTTT. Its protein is CASSSRRAATGELFF.